What follows are 22 T cell receptor beta chains derived from one specimen sequenced in a study of T cell repertoires in cytomegalovirus infection. Via MiXCR, TCRdb re-called the reads, giving one row per CDR3 protein. Here the sample spans around 74,000 distinct CDR3 sequences, 3.7% being singletons. Material for sequencing was PBMCs. Every receptor here comes from a human donor in good health (CMV status not recorded). Some clones in this sample may be carry-over from other donors' samples.

This clonotype came up many times. The J gene is TRBJ1-2, the V gene TRBV6-6, with TRBD1 matching over 8 bases. After removal of 6 bases from V and 7 bases from J, the junction contained 13 bases not matched to a gene. The CDR3 consists of 15 residues. The germline V gene has CDR1 MNHNY and CDR2 SVGAGI (reference sequence). The CDR3, as DNA: TGTGCCAGCAGCCGAGAGGGTACAGGGGGTATTGGCTACACCTTC. This gives the protein CASSREGTGGIGYTF.

V and J are TRBV28 and TRBJ1-2; 7 nucleotides align to TRBD1. This CDR3 contains 13 residues. Germline V gives CDR1 MDHEN, CDR2 SYDVKM. With 5 bases clipped from V and 5 bases from J, the junction kept 5 bases outside the gene matches. The CDR3 region has the DNA TGTGCCAGCAGTCCCCAGACAGGGTATGGCTACACCTTC. It is translated as CASSPQTGYGYTF.

This clonotype appeared many times. This chain uses TRBV6-2 or TRBV6-3 with TRBJ2-1; perhaps TRBD2 as D (5 bases). The CDR3 sequence is 17 residues long. Germline CDR1 is MNHEY and CDR2 is SVGEGT. V was cut by 9 bases and J by 0 bases, with 21 bases left in between. The CDR3, as DNA: TGTGCCAGTAAGTCCTCATCTCTAGCAGACTCCTACAATGAGCAGTTCTTC. It yields the protein CASKSSSLADSYNEQFF.

This clonotype was seen repeatedly, ten times or more. The rearrangement uses TRBV7-2 and TRBJ1-4, with D possibly matching TRBD1 (6 bases). This CDR3 spans 15 amino acids. Deletions cut 1 base from V and 5 bases from J, with 11 bases between. Germline CDR1 is SGHTA and CDR2 is FQGNSA. The CDR3 here is CASSLVGQGNEKLFF. DNA for the CDR3: TGTGCCAGCAGCTTAGTAGGCCAGGGGAATGAAAAACTGTTTTTT.

This clonotype has ten or more counts. This chain uses TRBV7-2 with TRBJ2-3; 10 nucleotides align to TRBD2. The CDR3 loop spans 15 amino acids. The J segment lost 7 bases and the V segment lost 5 bases, leaving 9 bases of the junction unmatched. Germline CDR1 reads SGHTA; CDR2 reads FQGNSA. The CDR3 DNA reads as TGTGCCAGCAGCCACGGCCTGGGACTAGCGAATACGCAGTATTTT. Its protein is CASSHGLGLANTQYF.

To note about this clonotype: One junction end disagrees with the germline gene, perhaps due to a read error. This sequence joins TRBV6-2 or TRBV6-3 and TRBJ2-3; D unresolved. The tail of the sequence fits TRBJ1-5 better, so the J call may be wrong. CDR1 MNHEY and CDR2 SVGEGT come from the germline V gene. This CDR3 is 15 amino acids long. CDR3 sequence: CAGSRLAAITDTQHF. The CDR3 bases are TGTGCCGGCAGTCGACTAGCGGCGATCACAGATACGCAGCATTTT.

This clonotype was seen ten or more times. The V call is TRBV20-1, the J call TRBJ1-1; possible D gene TRBD1, 6 bases. CDR1 and CDR2 (germline): DFQATT, SNEGSKA (reference sequence). The CDR3 has 14 residues. V lost 1 base and J lost 1, with 10 bases in between. The CDR3 bases are TGCAGTGCTAGAGCCTTGACAGGGAACACTGAAGCTTTCTTT. Protein: CSARALTGNTEAFF.

In its sample, this clonotype was seen many times. This chain connects TRBV6-2 or TRBV6-3 to TRBJ1-6; D is perhaps TRBD1 (5 bases). V was shortened by 7 bases and J by 5 bases, with 15 bases between the two germline ends. Germline CDR1 is MNHEY and CDR2 is SVGEGT. The CDR3 has 15 residues. In nucleotides, the CDR3 is TGTGCCAGCAAGGGACCAATGTCAGATAATTCACCCCTCCACTTT. Residues: CASKGPMSDNSPLHF.

The CDR3 region has the DNA TGTGCCAGCAGAAACCCGGGAGGGAAGGGTGGCTACACCTTC. Translation: CASRNPGGKGGYTF. The V and J genes are TRBV6-8 and TRBJ1-2; D not resolved. V was trimmed by 6 bases and J by 7 bases, leaving 18 bases between them. The germline gives CDR1 MNHGY, CDR2 SAAAGT. This CDR3 is 14 amino acids long.

In this sample, this clonotype turned up many times. The genes are TRBV6-1 and TRBJ2-5, with D unresolved. Trimming stripped 4 bases from V and 5 bases from J, with 14 bases between. Germline assignment: CDR1 MNHNS and CDR2 SASEGT. The CDR3 spans 14 residues. The CDR3 region is CASSVVQTGETQYF. As DNA, the CDR3 is TGTGCCAGCAGTGTTGTCCAGACTGGGGAGACCCAGTACTTC.

At least ten counts were recorded for this clonotype. The CDR3 loop reads CASSQGGTGELFF. The CDR3 coding sequence is TGTGCCAGCAGTCAGGGTGGCACCGGGGAGCTGTTTTTT. The J gene is TRBJ2-2, the V gene TRBV2; TRBD1 is a possible D gene (5 bases). Trimming stripped 5 bases from V and 4 bases from J, with 8 bases between. CDR3 size: 13 residues. Germline V gene data show CDR1 as SNHLY and CDR2 as FYNNEI.

This clonotype was seen many times. The CDR3 DNA sequence: TGTGCCACCAGTGACCCAACAGGGTCGCAGGTCAGAGATACGCAGTATTTT. This codes for CATSDPTGSQVRDTQYF. The V gene is TRBV24-1, the J gene TRBJ2-3; the D gene is possibly TRBD1 (6 bases). Germline CDR1 reads KGHDR; CDR2 reads SFDVKD. The CDR3 length is 17 residues. V shed 4 bases and J shed 5 bases, with 21 bases lying between them.

This clonotype came up many times. The rearrangement links TRBV4-3 to TRBJ2-5, with D perhaps TRBD1 (5 bases). Trimming stripped 6 bases from V and 5 bases from J, with 13 bases between. Germline lookup yields CDR1 LGHNA and CDR2 YSLEER. The CDR3 totals 13 residues. The CDR3 loop reads CASSQGRAETQYF. CDR3 coding DNA: TGCGCCAGCAGTCAGGGCCGAGCGGAGACCCAGTACTTC.

This clonotype was counted at least ten times. The rearrangement links TRBV12-3 or TRBV12-4 to TRBJ1-1; TRBD1 agrees at 8 bases. J lost 8 bases, V lost 3 bases, and 5 bases had no gene match. There are 13 residues in the CDR3. The CDR3 nucleotides read TGTGCCAGCAGTTTTGACAGGGGACTAGAAGCTTTCTTT. Amino acids: CASSFDRGLEAFF.

This clonotype was counted ten times or more. The V and J genes are TRBV18 and TRBJ2-1; 12 nucleotides line up with TRBD2. There are 15 residues in the CDR3. The germline CDR1 and CDR2 sequences are KGHSH and LQKENI. Germline trimming cut 3 bases from V and 5 bases from J; bases unmatched to any gene: 2. CDR3 bases: TGTGCCAGCTCACCGACTAGCGGGGGAGACAATGAGCAGTTCTTC. Translation: CASSPTSGGDNEQFF.

This clonotype was counted many times. The chain carries TRBV7-2 and TRBJ2-7; D is ambiguous. V gave up 5 bases and J gave up 5 bases, with 10 bases separating them. Germline lookup yields CDR1 SGHTA and CDR2 FQGNSA. The CDR3 is 12 residues long. The CDR3 sequence: CASSPPVDEQYF. For the CDR3, the DNA is TGTGCCAGCAGCCCGCCCGTCGACGAGCAGTACTTC. The full variable domain, its missing parts supplied by reference TRBV7-2 and TRBJ2-7, is GAGVSQSPSNKVTEKGKDVELRCDPISGHTALYWYRQSLGQGLEFLIYFQGNSAPDKSGLPSDRFSAERTGGSVSTLTIQRTQQEDSAVYLCASSPPVDEQYFGPGTRLTVT.

At least ten counts were recorded for this clonotype. This chain connects TRBV6-2 or TRBV6-3 to TRBJ1-1, with 9 bases identical to TRBD1. J was trimmed by 2 bases and V by 10 bases; bases with no gene match: 8. The V gene's germline CDR1 is MNHEY and CDR2 SVGEGT. This CDR3 spans 14 amino acids. Here the CDR3 reads CATLGTGTNTEAFF. DNA for the CDR3: TGTGCCACCCTGGGGACAGGGACAAACACTGAAGCTTTCTTT.

This clonotype was recorded many times. The V and J genes are TRBV19 and TRBJ1-5, with D maybe TRBD1 (6 bases). Per the germline V gene, CDR1 is LNHDA and CDR2 is SQIVND (reference sequence). This CDR3 is 16 amino acids long. The ends were cut back, 3 bases at V and 3 bases at J, with 15 bases in the middle. CDR3 DNA: TGTGCCAGTAGTATCCAGGTGAGGACAGTCAATCAGCCCCAGCATTTT. Translation: CASSIQVRTVNQPQHF.

The table lists this clonotype with many counts. The genes are TRBV5-4 and TRBJ2-5; 7 bases match TRBD1. The CDR3 contains 15 residues. The germline gives CDR1 SGHNT, CDR2 YYREEE (reference sequence). Trimming took 2 bases from V and 3 from J; bases not matched to a gene: 7. The CDR3 loop reads CASSLTGTAKETQYF. The CDR3, as DNA: TGTGCCAGCAGCTTAACCGGGACAGCAAAAGAGACCCAGTACTTC.

The chain links TRBV15 to TRBJ1-1; D is unresolved. Per the germline V gene, CDR1 is LNHNV and CDR2 is YYDKDF (reference sequence). V lost 9 bases and J lost 3, with 11 bases in between. The CDR3 covers 12 residues. The CDR3 DNA follows: TGTGCCACGGCTAAAAAGGACACTGAAGCTTTCTTT. Residues: CATAKKDTEAFF.

This clonotype was detected ten times or more. The chain recombines TRBV6-2 or TRBV6-3 with TRBJ2-1, with a weak D call TRBD2 (5 bases). Deletions cut 7 bases from V and 5 bases from J, with 18 bases between. Germline-derived CDR1 and CDR2 are MNHEY and SVGEGT. This CDR3 comprises 15 residues. In DNA, the CDR3 is TGTGCCAGCAAGATCTTTGGTTGGGGAGACAATGAGCAGTTCTTC. This sequence encodes CASKIFGWGDNEQFF.

This clonotype was found many times. The chain carries TRBV12-3 or TRBV12-4 and TRBJ1-2, with 9 nucleotides matching TRBD1. This CDR3 region has 13 residues. The V and J ends lost 6 bases and 3 bases, in that order; junction bases with no gene match: 2. The CDR3 DNA sequence: TGTGCCAGCAGGGGACAGGGCGACTATGGCTACACCTTC. Translating gives CASRGQGDYGYTF.